This TCR beta chain is from a study of cytomegalovirus exposure and HLA in healthy donors. Germline-derived CDR1 and CDR2 are KGHSH and LQKENI. V was pared by 1 base and J by 6 bases, with 9 bases of the junction left unmatched. This CDR3 has 16 amino acids. 60 Vbeta and 13 Jbeta primers were used in PCR. Sequenced by immunoSEQ multiplex PCR; TCRdb stores in-frame clones only, minus some. Here the sample spans 55,000 to 65,000 clones, 89% being singletons. This TCR derives from a young man in good health and CMV-seropositive. The rearrangement joins TRBV18 to TRBJ2-1, with TRBD1 identical over 7 bases. Sequencing was performed on PBMCs. CDR3 amino acids: CASSPLRGRQGNEQFF. For the CDR3, the DNA is TGTGCCAGCTCACCACTGAGGGGGAGACAGGGCAATGAGCAGTTCTTC.